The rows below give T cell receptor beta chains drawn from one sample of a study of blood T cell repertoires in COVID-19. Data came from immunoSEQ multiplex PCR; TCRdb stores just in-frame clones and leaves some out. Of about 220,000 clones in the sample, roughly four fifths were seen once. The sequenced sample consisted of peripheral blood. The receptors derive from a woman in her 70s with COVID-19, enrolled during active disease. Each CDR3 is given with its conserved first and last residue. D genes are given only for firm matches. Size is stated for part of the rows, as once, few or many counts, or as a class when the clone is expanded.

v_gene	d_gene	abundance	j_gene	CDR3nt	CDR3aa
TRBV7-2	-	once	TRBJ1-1	TGTGCCAGCAGCCCCTGGACAGACATCAACACTGAAGCTTTCTTT	CASSPWTDINTEAFF
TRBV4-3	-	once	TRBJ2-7	TGCGCCAGCAGCCAAATCGCCGGGACCTACGAGCAGTACTTC	CASSQIAGTYEQYF
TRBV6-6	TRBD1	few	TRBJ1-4	TGTGCCAGCTCCCGAATCGGGGACAGGGGGTCTAAAAAACTGTTTTTT	CASSRIGDRGSKKLFF
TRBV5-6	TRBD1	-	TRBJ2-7	TGTGCCAGCACCCGAAGGGGACAGGGCTACGAGCAGTACTTC	CASTRRGQGYEQYF
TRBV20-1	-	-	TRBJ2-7	TGCAGTGCTAGTCATCGGACAGTAACCTACGAGCAGTACTTC	CSASHRTVTYEQYF
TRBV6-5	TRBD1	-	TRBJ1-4	TGTGCCAGCGCCCAAGGACAGGATAATGAAAAACTGTTTTTT	CASAQGQDNEKLFF
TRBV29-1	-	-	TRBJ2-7	TGCAGCGTTACCGGGAATTCCTACGAGCAGTACTTC	CSVTGNSYEQYF
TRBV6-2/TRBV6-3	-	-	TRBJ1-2	TGTGCCAGCAGTTATAGTCCAAGCTACTATGGCTACACCTTC	CASSYSPSYYGYTF
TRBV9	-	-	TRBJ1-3	TGTGCCAGCAGCGTAGGGGTCAGAGCGATGGGAAACACCATATATTTT	CASSVGVRAMGNTIYF
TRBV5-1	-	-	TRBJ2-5	TGCGCCAGCAGCTTGCCGGGAGAGACCCAGTACTTC	CASSLPGETQYF
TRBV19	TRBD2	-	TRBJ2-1	TGTGCCAGTAGTATCGTCGGGAGGCGGGGTGAGCAGTTCTTC	CASSIVGRRGEQFF
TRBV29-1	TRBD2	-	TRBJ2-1	TGCAGCGTACGGACTAGCGGCTTCAGAAACAATGAGCAGTTCTTC	CSVRTSGFRNNEQFF
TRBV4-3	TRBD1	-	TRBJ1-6	TGCGCCAGCGCCAGGGGGCTCCAATATAATTCACCCCTCCACTTT	CASARGLQYNSPLHF
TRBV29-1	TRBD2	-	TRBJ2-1	TGCAGCGTTGACTCCAGCGGGAGAGGGAATGAGCAGTTCTTC	CSVDSSGRGNEQFF
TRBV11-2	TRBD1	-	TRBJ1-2	TGTGCCAGCAGCCCCTCCGGGACAGGGGGTGGCTACACCTTC	CASSPSGTGGGYTF
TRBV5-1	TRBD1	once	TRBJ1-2	TGCGCCAGCAGCTTCCCGGACAGGGTCAACTATGGCTACACCTTC	CASSFPDRVNYGYTF
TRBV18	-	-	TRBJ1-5	TGTGCCAGCTCGTCAGACAGCGGCAATCAGCCCCAGCATTTT	CASSSDSGNQPQHF
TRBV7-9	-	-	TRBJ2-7	TGTGCCAGCAGCTCCTCCCGACGGGATTACGAGCAGTACTTC	CASSSSRRDYEQYF
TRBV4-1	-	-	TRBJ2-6	TGCGCCAGCAGCCAAGCCGACAGACCGATCCTAAGCTCTGGGGCCAACGTCCTGACTTTC	CASSQADRPILSSGANVLTF
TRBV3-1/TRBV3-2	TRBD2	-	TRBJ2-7	TGTGCCAGCAGCTTGGCGGGGGGGGCCGAGCAGTACTTC	CASSLAGGAEQYF
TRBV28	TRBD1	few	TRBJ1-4	TGTGCCAGCAGAGACAGGGTTAATGAAAAACTGTTTTTT	CASRDRVNEKLFF
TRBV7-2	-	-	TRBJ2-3	TGTGCCAGCAGCTTAGGGCGGTTCCCAGATACGCAGTATTTT	CASSLGRFPDTQYF
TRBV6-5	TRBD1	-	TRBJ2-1	TGTGCCAGCGTCGTAGGACAGGACTACAATGAGCAGTTCTTC	CASVVGQDYNEQFF
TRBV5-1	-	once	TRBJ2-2	TGCGCCAGCAGCTTCGGTACAGGTTCCGGGGAGCTGTTTTTT	CASSFGTGSGELFF
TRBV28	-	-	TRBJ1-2	TGTGCCAGCAGTTCTCAAGGGAGGGACTATGGCTACACCTTC	CASSSQGRDYGYTF
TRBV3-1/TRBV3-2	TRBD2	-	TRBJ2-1	TGTGCCAGCAGCCAAAGACTAGCGGGAGGTTGGGAGCAGTTCTTC	CASSQRLAGGWEQFF
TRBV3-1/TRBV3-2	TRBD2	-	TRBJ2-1	TGTGCCAGCAGCCACTTACTAGCGGGAGGGCCCAATGAGCAGTTCTTC	CASSHLLAGGPNEQFF
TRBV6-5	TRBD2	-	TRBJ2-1	TGTGCCAGCAGTCAAAGGACTAGCGGGAAGGATGAGCAGTTCTTC	CASSQRTSGKDEQFF
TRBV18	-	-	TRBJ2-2	TGTGCCAGCTCACCAGAGACCGGGGAGCTGTTTTTT	CASSPETGELFF
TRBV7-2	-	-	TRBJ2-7	TGTGCCAGCAGCGCCGGGACATTCCAATACGAGCAGTACTTC	CASSAGTFQYEQYF
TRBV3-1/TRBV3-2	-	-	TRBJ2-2	TGTGCCAGCATTTTAAGCGGCGTGGGCGGGGAGCTGTTTTTT	CASILSGVGGELFF
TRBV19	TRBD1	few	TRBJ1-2	TGTGCCAGGGACAGGCGGAAGCTGAACTATGGCTACACCTTC	CARDRRKLNYGYTF
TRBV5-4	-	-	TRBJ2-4	TGTGCCAGCAGCTTGGCCCCGGGTACCAAAAACATTCAGTACTTC	CASSLAPGTKNIQYF
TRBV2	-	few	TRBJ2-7	TGTGCCAGCAGTGAACAGATCTACGAGCAGTACTTC	CASSEQIYEQYF
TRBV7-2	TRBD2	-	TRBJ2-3	TGTGCCAGCAGCTTAGGGCCTAGCGGGAGAAGTGATACGCAGTATTTT	CASSLGPSGRSDTQYF
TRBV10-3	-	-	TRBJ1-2	TGTGCCATCAGTGAGTCGGTCGGGTTAGGGGGCTATGGCTACACCTTC	CAISESVGLGGYGYTF
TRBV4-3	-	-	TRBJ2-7	TGCGCCAGCAGCCAAGATGACAGAACGGGCTTCGAGCAGTACTTC	CASSQDDRTGFEQYF
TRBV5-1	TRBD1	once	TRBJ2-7	TGCGCCAGCAGCGTGGGACAGCCAACCTACGAGCAGTACTTC	CASSVGQPTYEQYF
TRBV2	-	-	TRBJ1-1	TGTGCCAGCAGTGAAGCCCTCCAGTTTGAAGCTTTCTTT	CASSEALQFEAFF
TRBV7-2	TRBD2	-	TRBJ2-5	TGTGCCAGCAGCTTACTTGGCGGGAGGGCCGAGACCCAGTACTTC	CASSLLGGRAETQYF
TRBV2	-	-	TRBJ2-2	TGTGCCAGCAGGCCCGGGACTCTGACATCCGGGGAGCTGTTTTTT	CASRPGTLTSGELFF
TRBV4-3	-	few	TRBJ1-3	TGCGCCAGCAGCCAGGGCTTAGGTGGAAACACCATATATTTT	CASSQGLGGNTIYF
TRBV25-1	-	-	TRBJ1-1	TGTGCCAGCAATAGACCCGGAGCGGACACTGAAGCTTTCTTT	CASNRPGADTEAFF
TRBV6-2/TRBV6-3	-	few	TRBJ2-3	TGTGCCAGCAGTTACGGGGCTACGCAGTATTTT	CASSYGATQYF
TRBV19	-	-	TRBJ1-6	TGTGCCAGTACCCACCGGGACATTTATAATTCACCCCTCCACTTT	CASTHRDIYNSPLHF
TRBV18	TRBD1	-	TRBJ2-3	TGTGCCAGCTCCCCCGGGACAGGGGAGGATACGCAGTATTTT	CASSPGTGEDTQYF
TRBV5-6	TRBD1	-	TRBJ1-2	TGTGCCAGCAGCTTGGCGGGGAGACAGGGGATCGCTGGCTACACCTTC	CASSLAGRQGIAGYTF